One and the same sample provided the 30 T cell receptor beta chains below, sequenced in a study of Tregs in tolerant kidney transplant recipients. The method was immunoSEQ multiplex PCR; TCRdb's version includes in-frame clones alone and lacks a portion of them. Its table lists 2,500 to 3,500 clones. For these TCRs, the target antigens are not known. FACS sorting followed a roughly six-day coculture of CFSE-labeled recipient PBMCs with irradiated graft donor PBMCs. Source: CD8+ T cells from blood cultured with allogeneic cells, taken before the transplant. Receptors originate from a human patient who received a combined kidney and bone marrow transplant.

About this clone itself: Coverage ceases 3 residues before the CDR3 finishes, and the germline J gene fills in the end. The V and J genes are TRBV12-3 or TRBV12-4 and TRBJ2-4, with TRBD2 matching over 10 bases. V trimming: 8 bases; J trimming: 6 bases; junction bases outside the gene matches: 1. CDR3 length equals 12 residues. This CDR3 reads CASGLAVNIQYF. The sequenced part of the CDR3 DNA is TGTGCCAGCGGACTAGCGGTAAACATT.

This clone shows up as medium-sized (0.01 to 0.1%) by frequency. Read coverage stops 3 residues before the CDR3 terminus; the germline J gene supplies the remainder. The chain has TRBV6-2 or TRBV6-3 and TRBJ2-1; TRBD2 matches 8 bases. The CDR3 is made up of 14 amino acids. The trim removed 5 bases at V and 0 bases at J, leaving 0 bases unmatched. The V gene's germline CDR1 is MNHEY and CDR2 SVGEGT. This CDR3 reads CASSSGSSYNEQFF. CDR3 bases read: TGTGCCAGCAGTAGCGGGAGCTCCTACAATGAG.

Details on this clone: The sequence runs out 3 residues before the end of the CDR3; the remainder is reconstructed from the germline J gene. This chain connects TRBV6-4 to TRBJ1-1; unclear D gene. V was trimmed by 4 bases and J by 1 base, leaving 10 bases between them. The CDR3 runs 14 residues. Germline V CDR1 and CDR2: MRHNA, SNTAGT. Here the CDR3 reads CASSVGGSNTEAFF. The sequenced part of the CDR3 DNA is TGTGCCAGCAGTGTAGGCGGATCGAACACTGAA.

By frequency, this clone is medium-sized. The CDR3 region is CASRGGQSYEQYF. The sequenced part of the CDR3 DNA is TGTGCCAGCAGGGGGGGACAGAGCTACGAG. V gene TRBV12-3 or TRBV12-4 combines with J gene TRBJ2-7; possible D gene TRBD1, 7 bases. Read data end 3 residues before the CDR3 end; the end is taken from the germline J gene. The CDR3 consists of 13 residues. Trimming cost V 6 bases and J 3 bases, with 12 bases left between them.

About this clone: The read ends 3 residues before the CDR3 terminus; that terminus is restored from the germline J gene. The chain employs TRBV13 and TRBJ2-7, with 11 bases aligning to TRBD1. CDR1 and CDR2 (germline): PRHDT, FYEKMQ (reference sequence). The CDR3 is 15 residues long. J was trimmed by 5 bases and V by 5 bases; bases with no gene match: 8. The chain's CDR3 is CASSGPGQGVHEQYF. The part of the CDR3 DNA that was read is TGTGCCAGCAGCGGGCCGGGACAGGGGGTCCACGAG.

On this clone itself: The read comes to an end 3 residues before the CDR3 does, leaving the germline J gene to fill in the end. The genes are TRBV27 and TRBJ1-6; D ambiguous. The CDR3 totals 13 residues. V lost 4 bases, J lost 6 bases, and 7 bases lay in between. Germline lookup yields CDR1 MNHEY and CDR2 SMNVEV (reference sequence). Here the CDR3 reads CASSYGTNSPLHF. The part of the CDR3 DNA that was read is TGTGCCAGCAGTTACGGTACTAATTCACCC.

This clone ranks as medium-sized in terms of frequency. The CDR3 loop reads CASSIGRGVVSNQPQHF. The CDR3 DNA, read in part, is TGTGCCAGTAGTATAGGGAGAGGGGTTGTTAGCAATCAGCCC. The chain joins TRBV19 to TRBJ1-5; the D gene is possibly TRBD1 (5 bases). With the read ending 3 residues before the CDR3 end, the germline J gene is used to fill in that end. The germline V gene encodes CDR1 LNHDA and CDR2 SQIVND (reference sequence). V dropped 1 base and J dropped 0 bases, with 13 bases sitting between them. The CDR3 consists of 17 residues. Drawing the rest from reference TRBV19 and TRBJ1-5, the complete variable domain is DGGITQSPKYLFRKEGQNVTLSCEQNLNHDAMYWYRQDPGQGLRLIYYSQIVNDFQKGDIAEGYSVSREKKESFPLTVTSAQKNPTAFYLCASSIGRGVVSNQPQHFGDGTRLSIL.

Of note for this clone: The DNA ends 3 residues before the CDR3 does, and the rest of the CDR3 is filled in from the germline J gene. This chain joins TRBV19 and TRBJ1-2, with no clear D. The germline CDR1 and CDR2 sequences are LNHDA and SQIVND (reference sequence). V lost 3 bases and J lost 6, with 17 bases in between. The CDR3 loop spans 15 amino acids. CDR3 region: CASSMTWQPNHGYTF. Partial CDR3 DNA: TGTGCCAGTAGTATGACTTGGCAGCCCAACCATGGC.

The sequenced part of the CDR3 DNA is TGTGCCAGCAGCCCGACGCTAGCGGGAGGGGTTGAG. Translated, it gives CASSPTLAGGVE. The whole CDR3 is CASSPTLAGGVEQFF. This chain joins TRBV7-2 and TRBJ2-1; 12 positions agree with TRBD2. The read is 3 residues too short to cover the CDR3 end, so that end is filled in from the germline J gene. Trimming at V came to 5 bases and at J to 9 bases, leaving 8 bases not matched to a gene. The germline CDR1 and CDR2 sequences are SGHTA and FQGNSA. The CDR3 runs 15 residues.

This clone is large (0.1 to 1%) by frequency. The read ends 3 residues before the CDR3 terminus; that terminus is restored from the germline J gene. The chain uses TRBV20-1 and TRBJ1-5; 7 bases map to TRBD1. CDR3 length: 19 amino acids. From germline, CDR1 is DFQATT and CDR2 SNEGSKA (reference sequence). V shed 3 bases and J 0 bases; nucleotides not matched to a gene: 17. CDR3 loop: CSASSLKDRYQSSNQPQHF. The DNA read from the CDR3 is TGCAGTGCTAGTTCGCTAAAGGACAGGTACCAATCTAGCAATCAGCCC.

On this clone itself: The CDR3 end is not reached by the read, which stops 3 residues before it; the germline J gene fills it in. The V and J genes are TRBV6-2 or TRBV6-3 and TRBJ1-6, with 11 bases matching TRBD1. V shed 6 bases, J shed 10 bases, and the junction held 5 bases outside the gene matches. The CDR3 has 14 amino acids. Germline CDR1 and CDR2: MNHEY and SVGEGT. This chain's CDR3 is CASSLGQGASPLHF. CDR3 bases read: TGTGCCAGCAGCCTTGGACAGGGGGCATCACCC.

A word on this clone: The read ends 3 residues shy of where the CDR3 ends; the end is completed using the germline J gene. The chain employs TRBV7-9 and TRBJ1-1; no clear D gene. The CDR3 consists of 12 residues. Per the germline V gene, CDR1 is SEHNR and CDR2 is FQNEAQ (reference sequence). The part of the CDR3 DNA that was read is TGTGCCAGCAGCCAAGGCCACAATGAG. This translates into CASSQGHNE. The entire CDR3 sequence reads CASSQGHNEAFF. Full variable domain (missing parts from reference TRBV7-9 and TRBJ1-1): DTGVSQNPRHKITKRGQNVTFRCDPISEHNRLYWYRQTLGQGPEFLTYFQNEAQLEKSRLLSDRFSAERPKGSFSTLEIQRTEQGDSAMYLCASSQGHNEAFFGQGTRLTVV.

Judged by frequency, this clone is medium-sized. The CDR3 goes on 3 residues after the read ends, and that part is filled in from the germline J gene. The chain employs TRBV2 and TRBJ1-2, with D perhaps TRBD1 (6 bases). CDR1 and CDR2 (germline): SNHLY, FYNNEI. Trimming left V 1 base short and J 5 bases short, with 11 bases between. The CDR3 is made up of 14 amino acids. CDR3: CASSEGRGGYGYTF. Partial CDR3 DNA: TGTGCCAGCAGTGAAGGCAGGGGTGGATATGGC.

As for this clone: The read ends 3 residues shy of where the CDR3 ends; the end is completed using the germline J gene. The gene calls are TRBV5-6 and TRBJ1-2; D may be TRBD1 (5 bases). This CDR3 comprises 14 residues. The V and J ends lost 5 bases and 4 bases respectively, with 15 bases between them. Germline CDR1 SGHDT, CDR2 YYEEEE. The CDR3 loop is CASSCSQGFYGYTF. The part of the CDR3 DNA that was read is TGTGCCAGCAGTTGTTCCCAGGGTTTCTATGGC.

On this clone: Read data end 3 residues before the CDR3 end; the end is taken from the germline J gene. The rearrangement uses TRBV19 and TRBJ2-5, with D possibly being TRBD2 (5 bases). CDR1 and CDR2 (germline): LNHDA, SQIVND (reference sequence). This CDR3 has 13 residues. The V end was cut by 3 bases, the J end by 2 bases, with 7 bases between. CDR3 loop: CASSMPGQETQYF. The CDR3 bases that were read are TGTGCCAGTAGTATGCCGGGGCAAGAGACC. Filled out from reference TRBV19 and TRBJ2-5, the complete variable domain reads DGGITQSPKYLFRKEGQNVTLSCEQNLNHDAMYWYRQDPGQGLRLIYYSQIVNDFQKGDIAEGYSVSREKKESFPLTVTSAQKNPTAFYLCASSMPGQETQYFGPGTRLLVL.

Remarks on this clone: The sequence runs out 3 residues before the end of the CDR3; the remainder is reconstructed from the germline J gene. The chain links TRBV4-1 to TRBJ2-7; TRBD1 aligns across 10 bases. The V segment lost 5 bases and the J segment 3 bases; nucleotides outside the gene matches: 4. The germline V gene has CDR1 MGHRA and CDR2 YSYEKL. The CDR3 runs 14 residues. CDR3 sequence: CASSSRTGGYEQYF. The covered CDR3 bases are TGCGCCAGCAGCTCTCGGACAGGGGGCTACGAG.

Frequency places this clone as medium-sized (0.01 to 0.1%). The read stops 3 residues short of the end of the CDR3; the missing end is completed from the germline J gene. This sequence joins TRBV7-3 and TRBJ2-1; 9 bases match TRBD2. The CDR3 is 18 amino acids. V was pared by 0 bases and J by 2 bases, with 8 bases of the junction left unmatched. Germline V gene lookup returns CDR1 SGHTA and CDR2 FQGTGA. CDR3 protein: CASSLTPLAGVAYNEQFF. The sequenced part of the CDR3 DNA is TGTGCCAGCAGCTTAACGCCATTAGCGGGAGTGGCCTACAATGAG.

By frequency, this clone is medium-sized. The covered CDR3 bases are TGTGCCATCAGTGATTCAGGGGGGACAGGGGCCAACGTC. Its protein product is CAISDSGGTGANV. In full, the CDR3 reads CAISDSGGTGANVLTF. The gene calls are TRBV10-3 and TRBJ2-6, with D possibly being TRBD1 (7 bases). The read terminates 3 residues before the CDR3 end, so the remaining end is supplied by the germline J gene. The CDR3 covers 16 residues. With 3 bases removed from V and 4 bases from J, the gap between germline ends came to 13 bases. Germline V gene data show CDR1 as ENHRY and CDR2 as SYGVKD.

CDR3 in amino acids: CSARDLVQEGSDTQYF. CDR3 bases read: TGCAGTGCTAGAGATCTTGTTCAGGAAGGATCAGATACG. The genes are TRBV20-1 and TRBJ2-3; D unresolved. The CDR3 end lies 3 residues beyond the end of the read and is filled in from the germline J gene. The CDR3 loop spans 16 amino acids. V was pared by 0 bases and J by 4 bases, with 17 bases between. Germline loops: CDR1 DFQATT, CDR2 SNEGSKA (reference sequence).

CDR3 loop: CASLPQPGSGNTIYF. The part of the CDR3 DNA that was read is TGTGCCAGCCTCCCTCAACCGGGGTCTGGAAACACC. The V call is TRBV7-9, the J call TRBJ1-3; D is unclear. Read data end 3 residues before the CDR3 end; the end is taken from the germline J gene. The germline V gene has CDR1 SEHNR and CDR2 FQNEAQ (reference sequence). This CDR3 contains 15 residues. Trimming removed 8 bases from V and 1 base from J, with 15 bases in between. The full variable domain, rest sourced from reference TRBV7-9 and TRBJ1-3, is DTGVSQNPRHKITKRGQNVTFRCDPISEHNRLYWYRQTLGQGPEFLTYFQNEAQLEKSRLLSDRFSAERPKGSFSTLEIQRTEQGDSAMYLCASLPQPGSGNTIYFGEGSWLTVV.

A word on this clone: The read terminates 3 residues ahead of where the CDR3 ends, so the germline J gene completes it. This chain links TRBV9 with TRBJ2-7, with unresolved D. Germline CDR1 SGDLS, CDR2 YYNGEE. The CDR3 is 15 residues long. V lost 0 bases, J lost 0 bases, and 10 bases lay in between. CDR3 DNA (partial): TGTGCCAGCAGCGTAGCGGCCAGCGACTCCTACGAG. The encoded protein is CASSVAASDSYE. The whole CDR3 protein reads CASSVAASDSYEQYF.

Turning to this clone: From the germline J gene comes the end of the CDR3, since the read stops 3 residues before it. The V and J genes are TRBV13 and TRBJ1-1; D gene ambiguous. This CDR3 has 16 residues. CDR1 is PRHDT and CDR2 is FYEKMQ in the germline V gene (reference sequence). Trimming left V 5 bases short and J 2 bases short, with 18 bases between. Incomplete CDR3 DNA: TGTGCCAGCAGCGCCCCCTTTCGGGGTAGAAACACTGAA. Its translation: CASSAPFRGRNTE. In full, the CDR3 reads CASSAPFRGRNTEAFF.

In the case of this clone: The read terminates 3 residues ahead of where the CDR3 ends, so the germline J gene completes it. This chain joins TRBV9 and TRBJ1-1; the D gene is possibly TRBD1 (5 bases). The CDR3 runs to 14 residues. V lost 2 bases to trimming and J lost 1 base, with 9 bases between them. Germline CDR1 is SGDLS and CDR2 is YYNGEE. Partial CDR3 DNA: TGTGCCAGCAGCGTCGGGGGGTCGAACACTGAA. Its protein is CASSVGGSNTE. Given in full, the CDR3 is CASSVGGSNTEAFF.

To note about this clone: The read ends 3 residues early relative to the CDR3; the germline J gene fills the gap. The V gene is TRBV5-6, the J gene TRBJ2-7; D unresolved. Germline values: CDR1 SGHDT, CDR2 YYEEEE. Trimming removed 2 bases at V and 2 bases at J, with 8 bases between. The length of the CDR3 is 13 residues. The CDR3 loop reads CASSFGTAYEQYF. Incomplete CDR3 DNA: TGTGCCAGCAGCTTCGGCACAGCCTACGAG.

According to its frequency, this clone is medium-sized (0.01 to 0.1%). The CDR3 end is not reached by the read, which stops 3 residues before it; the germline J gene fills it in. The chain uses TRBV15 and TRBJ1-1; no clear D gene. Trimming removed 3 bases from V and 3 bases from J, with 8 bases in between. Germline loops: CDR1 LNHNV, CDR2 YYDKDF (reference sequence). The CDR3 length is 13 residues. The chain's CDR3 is CATSSRVYTEAFF. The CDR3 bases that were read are TGTGCCACCAGCAGCCGGGTCTACACTGAA.

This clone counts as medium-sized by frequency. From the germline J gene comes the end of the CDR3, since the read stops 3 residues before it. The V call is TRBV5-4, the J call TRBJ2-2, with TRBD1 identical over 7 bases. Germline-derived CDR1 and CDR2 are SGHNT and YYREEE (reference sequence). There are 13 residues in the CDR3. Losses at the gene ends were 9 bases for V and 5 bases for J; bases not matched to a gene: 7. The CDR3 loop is CATDRFGTGELFF. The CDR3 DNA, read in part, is TGTGCCACGGACAGGTTCGGGACCGGGGAG. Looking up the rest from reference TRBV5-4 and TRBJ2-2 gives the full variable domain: ETGVTQSPTHLIKTRGQQVTLRCSSQSGHNTVSWYQQALGQGPQFIFQYYREEENGRGNFPPRFSGLQFPNYSSELNVNALELDDSALYLCATDRFGTGELFFGEGSRLTVL.

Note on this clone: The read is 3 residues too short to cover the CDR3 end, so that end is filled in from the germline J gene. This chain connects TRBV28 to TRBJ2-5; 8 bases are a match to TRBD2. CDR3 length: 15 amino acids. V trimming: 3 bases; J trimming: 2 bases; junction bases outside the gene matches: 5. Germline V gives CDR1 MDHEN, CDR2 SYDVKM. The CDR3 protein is CASSLTLAGQETQYF. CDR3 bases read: TGTGCCAGCAGTTTGACTCTAGCGGGTCAAGAGACC. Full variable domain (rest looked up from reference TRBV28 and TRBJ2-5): DVKVTQSSRYLVKRTGEKVFLECVQDMDHENMFWYRQDPGLGLRLIYFSYDVKMKEKGDIPEGYSVSREKKERFSLILESASTNQTSMYLCASSLTLAGQETQYFGPGTRLLVL.

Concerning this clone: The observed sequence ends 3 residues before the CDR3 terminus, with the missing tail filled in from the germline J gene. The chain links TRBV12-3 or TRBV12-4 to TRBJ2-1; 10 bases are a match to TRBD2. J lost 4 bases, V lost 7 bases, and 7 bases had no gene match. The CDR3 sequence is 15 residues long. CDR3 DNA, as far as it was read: TGTGCCAGCACCCTTGGACTAGCGGAATACAATGAG. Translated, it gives CASTLGLAEYNE. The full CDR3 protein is CASTLGLAEYNEQFF.

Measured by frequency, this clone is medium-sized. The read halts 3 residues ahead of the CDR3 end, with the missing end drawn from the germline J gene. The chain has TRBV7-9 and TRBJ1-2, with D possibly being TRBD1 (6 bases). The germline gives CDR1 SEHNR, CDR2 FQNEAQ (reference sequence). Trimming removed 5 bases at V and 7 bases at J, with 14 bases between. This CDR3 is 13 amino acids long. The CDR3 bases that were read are TGTGCCAGCAGCAATAACGACAGGTTTGGC. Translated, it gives CASSNNDRFG. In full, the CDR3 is CASSNNDRFGYTF.

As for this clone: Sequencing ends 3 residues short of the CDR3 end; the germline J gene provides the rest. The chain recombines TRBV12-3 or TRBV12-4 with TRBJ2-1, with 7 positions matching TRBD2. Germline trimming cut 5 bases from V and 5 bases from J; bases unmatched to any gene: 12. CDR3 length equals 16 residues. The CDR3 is CASSPVGASGDNEQFF. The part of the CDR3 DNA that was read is TGTGCCAGCAGTCCGGTCGGGGCTAGCGGCGACAATGAG.